A single sample gave rise to the 14 T cell receptor beta chains below, sequenced in a study of shared clonotypes between healthy human individuals. CD45RO-negative, CCR7-positively selected cells formed the naive CD8 fraction, excluding terminally differentiated effector memory CD45RA+ cells. The data were produced by immunoSEQ multiplex PCR, yet TCRdb's version contains in-frame clones alone and is incomplete. Seen here are roughly 1,800,000 clones, over 85% observed once, and the top ten hold 1% to 1.5%. Input material: naive CD8+ T cells sorted from blood. The receptor source for this set is a man between 18 and 35 years old in good health.

The chain recombines TRBV7-6 with TRBJ2-7; 7 nucleotides align to TRBD1. Germline V gene lookup returns CDR1 SGHVS and CDR2 FNYEAQ. This CDR3 is built from 14 residues. After removal of 3 bases from V and 4 bases from J, the junction contained 6 bases not matched to a gene. The CDR3 here is CASSLGQGVYEQYF. The CDR3 bases are TGTGCCAGCAGCTTGGGGCAGGGGGTATACGAGCAGTACTTC.

This clone appeared once. The CDR3: CSVEDNFPYTEAFF. The DNA for the CDR3 is TGCAGCGTTGAAGATAACTTCCCCTACACTGAAGCTTTCTTT. This chain connects TRBV29-1 to TRBJ1-1; D is undetermined. Germline V lookup: CDR1 SQVTM, CDR2 ANQGSEA. V was pared by 0 bases and J by 3 bases, with 11 bases between. The CDR3 extends over 14 amino acids.

The rearrangement uses TRBV28 and TRBJ2-7; D not resolved. The CDR3 covers 13 residues. CDR1 is MDHEN, CDR2 SYDVKM, per germline. The V end lost 8 bases, the J end lost 2 bases, and 13 bases lay between the germline ends. The CDR3 reads CASGPREAYEQYF. Here the CDR3 DNA reads TGTGCCAGCGGCCCCCGAGAAGCCTACGAGCAGTACTTC.

V is TRBV7-9 and J is TRBJ2-3; D gene ambiguous. There are 14 residues in the CDR3. From germline, CDR1 is SEHNR and CDR2 FQNEAQ (reference sequence). V was trimmed by 5 bases and J by 1 base, leaving 10 bases between them. The CDR3 protein is CASSDFEGTDTQYF. The CDR3 DNA reads TGTGCCAGCAGCGATTTCGAGGGCACAGATACGCAGTATTTT.

V is TRBV9 and J is TRBJ2-7, with a possible D match to TRBD1 (6 bases). Germline V CDR1 and CDR2: SGDLS, YYNGEE. The CDR3 length is 18 residues. Trimming removed 3 bases from V and 5 bases from J, with 27 bases in between. The CDR3 DNA reads as TGTGCCAGCAGCGAGGGGGAAGGGACCGGGACAAGTCCTCACGAGCAGTACTTC. Protein product: CASSEGEGTGTSPHEQYF. Filled out from reference TRBV9 and TRBJ2-7, the complete variable domain reads DSGVTQTPKHLITATGQRVTLRCSPRSGDLSVYWYQQSLDQGLQFLIQYYNGEERAKGNILERFSAQQFPDLHSELNLSSLELGDSALYFCASSEGEGTGTSPHEQYFGPGTRLTVT.

The chain employs TRBV6-5 and TRBJ1-6, with unresolved D. Trimming removed 4 bases at V and 8 bases at J, with 12 bases between. There are 14 residues in the CDR3. Germline assignment: CDR1 MNHEY and CDR2 SVGAGI. In DNA form, the CDR3 reads TGTGCCAGCAGTTCCTTCGGGCAGGATTCACCCCTCCACTTT. It is translated as CASSSFGQDSPLHF.

The chain couples TRBV27 to TRBJ2-1; 7 bases fit TRBD2. The V gene's germline CDR1 is MNHEY and CDR2 SMNVEV (reference sequence). The CDR3 consists of 13 residues. Unmatched junction bases numbered 5, after V lost 5 bases and J lost 7 bases. CDR3 protein: CASSVTSMNEQFF. CDR3 nucleotides: TGTGCCAGCAGTGTGACTAGCATGAATGAGCAGTTCTTC.

The count of this clone is one. The J gene is TRBJ2-1, the V gene TRBV11-3; D possibly corresponds to TRBD1 (6 bases). CDR1 SGHNT and CDR2 YENEEA come from the germline V gene. Trimming stripped 1 base from V and 9 bases from J, with 10 bases between. The CDR3 extends over 13 amino acids. The CDR3 spells CASSLGQGSEQFF. CDR3 coding DNA: TGTGCCAGCAGCTTAGGTCAGGGGAGTGAGCAGTTCTTC.

The rearrangement uses TRBV5-6 and TRBJ2-1; 13 positions match TRBD2. The CDR3 is 15 amino acids. The germline CDR1 and CDR2 sequences are SGHDT and YYEEEE. With 5 bases clipped from V and 9 bases from J, the junction kept 8 bases outside the gene matches. The CDR3 region has the DNA TGTGCCAGCAGTTCACTAGCGGGAGGGCCAGTTGAGCAGTTCTTC. It codes for CASSSLAGGPVEQFF.

The chain links TRBV10-2 to TRBJ2-7, with 9 bases fitting TRBD2. The germline V gene encodes CDR1 WSHSY and CDR2 SAAADI. With V trimmed by 2 bases and J by 4 bases, 9 bases remained unmatched. CDR3 size: 16 residues. CDR3 sequence: CASSERGTSGLYEQYF. The CDR3 region has the DNA TGCGCCAGCAGTGAGAGGGGAACTAGCGGGCTTTACGAGCAGTACTTC.

The chain employs TRBV29-1 and TRBJ2-1; TRBD2 matches 12 bases. Per the germline V gene, CDR1 is SQVTM and CDR2 is ANQGSEA. The CDR3 sequence is 16 residues long. J lost 9 bases, V lost 1 base, and 10 bases had no gene match. CDR3 nucleotides: TGCAGCGTTGAAGGACTAGCGGGAGCAGAAGCCGCTGAGCAGTTCTTC. Translation gives CSVEGLAGAEAAEQFF.

The chain is built from TRBV28 and TRBJ2-3, with TRBD1 matching 12 bases. The germline V gene has CDR1 MDHEN and CDR2 SYDVKM. Trimming cost V 6 bases and J 4 bases; bases outside gene matches: 11. The length of the CDR3 is 17 residues. The CDR3 nucleotides are TGTGCCAGCAGCTCCCCTTATGGGGACAGGGGGCCAGATACGCAGTATTTT. As protein: CASSSPYGDRGPDTQYF.

Regarding this clone: Other DNA sequences in the same sample also yield this CDR3. The chain recombines TRBV9 with TRBJ1-5, with a tentative D call TRBD1 (5 bases). This CDR3 has 14 residues. Germline lookup yields CDR1 SGDLS and CDR2 YYNGEE. V lost 3 bases and J lost 0, with 7 bases in between. As DNA, the CDR3 is TGTGCCAGCAGCGAAGGGGATAGCAATCAGCCCCAGCATTTT. Protein sequence: CASSEGDSNQPQHF. Full variable domain (missing parts from reference TRBV9 and TRBJ1-5): DSGVTQTPKHLITATGQRVTLRCSPRSGDLSVYWYQQSLDQGLQFLIQYYNGEERAKGNILERFSAQQFPDLHSELNLSSLELGDSALYFCASSEGDSNQPQHFGDGTRLSIL.

The V call is TRBV9, the J call TRBJ2-1; the D gene is possibly TRBD1 (7 bases). CDR1 SGDLS and CDR2 YYNGEE come from the germline V gene. The CDR3 contains 15 residues. With 2 bases removed from V and 5 bases from J, the gap between germline ends came to 14 bases. CDR3 in DNA: TGTGCCAGCAGCGTTGAAGGAGGGGGCAACAATGAGCAGTTCTTC. Its protein is CASSVEGGGNNEQFF.